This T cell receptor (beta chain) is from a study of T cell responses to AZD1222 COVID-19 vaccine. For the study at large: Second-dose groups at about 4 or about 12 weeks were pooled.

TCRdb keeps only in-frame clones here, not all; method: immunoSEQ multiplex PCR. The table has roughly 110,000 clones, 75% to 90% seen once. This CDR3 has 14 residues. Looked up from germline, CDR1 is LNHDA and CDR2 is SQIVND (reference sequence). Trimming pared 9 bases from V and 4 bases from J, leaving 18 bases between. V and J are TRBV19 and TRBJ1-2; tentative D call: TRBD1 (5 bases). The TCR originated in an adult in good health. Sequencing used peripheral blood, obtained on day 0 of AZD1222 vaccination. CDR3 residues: CASTSSSGIYGYTF. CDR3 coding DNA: TGTGCCAGCACCTCCTCTTCAGGGATCTATGGCTACACCTTC.